This section outlines one T cell receptor beta chain sequence together with its context. This sample stems from a study of T cell changes during pregnancy in multiple sclerosis. Clones were sequenced by immunoSEQ multiplex PCR, and TCRdb holds only the in-frame ones, with some missing. The sample has roughly 110,000 clones, about nine tenths seen once. V was pared by 4 bases and J by 2 bases, with 10 bases of the junction left unmatched. Germline CDR1 and CDR2: SGHNT and YYREEE (reference sequence). This CDR3 is built from 16 residues. This specimen consisted of peripheral blood, obtained in the third trimester of pregnancy. The clonotype was recovered from a female donor in good health, enrolled as a control in a pregnancy study. The gene calls are TRBV5-4 and TRBJ2-3; TRBD1 agrees at 7 bases. CDR3 protein: CASSPPTGRLTDTQYF. CDR3 sequence (DNA): TGTGCCAGCAGCCCCCCGACAGGGCGCCTCACAGATACGCAGTATTTT.